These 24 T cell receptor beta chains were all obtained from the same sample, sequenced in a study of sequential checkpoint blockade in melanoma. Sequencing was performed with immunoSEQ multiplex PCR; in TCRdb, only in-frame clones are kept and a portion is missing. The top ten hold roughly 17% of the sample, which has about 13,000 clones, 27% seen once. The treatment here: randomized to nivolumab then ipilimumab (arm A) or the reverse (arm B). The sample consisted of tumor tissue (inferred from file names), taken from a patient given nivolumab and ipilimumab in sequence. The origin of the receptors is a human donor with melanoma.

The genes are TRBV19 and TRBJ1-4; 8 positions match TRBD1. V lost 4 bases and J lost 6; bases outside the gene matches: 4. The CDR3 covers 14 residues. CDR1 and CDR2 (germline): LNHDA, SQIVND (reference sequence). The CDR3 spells CASSTGQEYEKLFF. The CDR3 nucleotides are TGTGCCAGTAGTACGGGACAGGAGTATGAAAAACTGTTTTTT. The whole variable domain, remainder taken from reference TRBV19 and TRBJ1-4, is DGGITQSPKYLFRKEGQNVTLSCEQNLNHDAMYWYRQDPGQGLRLIYYSQIVNDFQKGDIAEGYSVSREKKESFPLTVTSAQKNPTAFYLCASSTGQEYEKLFFGSGTQLSVL.

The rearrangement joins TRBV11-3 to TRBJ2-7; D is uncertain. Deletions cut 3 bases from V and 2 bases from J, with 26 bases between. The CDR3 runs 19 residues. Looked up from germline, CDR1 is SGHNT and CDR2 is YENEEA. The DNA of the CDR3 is TGTGCCAGCAGCTTCGCGGATGATGGGTCTGCGACTGAGACCTACGAGCAGTACTTC. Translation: CASSFADDGSATETYEQYF. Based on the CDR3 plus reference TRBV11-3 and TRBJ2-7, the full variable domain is EAGVVQSPRYKIIEKKQPVAFWCNPISGHNTLYWYLQNLGQGPELLIRYENEEAVDDSQLPKDRFSAERLKGVDSTLKIQPAELGDSAVYLCASSFADDGSATETYEQYFGPGTRLTVT.

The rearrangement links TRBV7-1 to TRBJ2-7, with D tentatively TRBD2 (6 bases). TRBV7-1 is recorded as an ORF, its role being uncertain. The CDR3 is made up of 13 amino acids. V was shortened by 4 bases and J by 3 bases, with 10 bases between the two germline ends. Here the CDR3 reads CASSLSGVYEQYF. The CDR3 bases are TGTGCCAGCAGCTTATCGGGGGTCTACGAGCAGTACTTC.

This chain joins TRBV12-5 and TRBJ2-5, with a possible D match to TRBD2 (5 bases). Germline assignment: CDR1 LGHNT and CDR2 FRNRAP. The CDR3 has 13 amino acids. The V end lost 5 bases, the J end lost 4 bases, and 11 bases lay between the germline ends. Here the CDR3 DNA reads TGTGCTAGTGGTGAGCGGAACGGAGAGACCCAGTACTTC. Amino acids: CASGERNGETQYF.

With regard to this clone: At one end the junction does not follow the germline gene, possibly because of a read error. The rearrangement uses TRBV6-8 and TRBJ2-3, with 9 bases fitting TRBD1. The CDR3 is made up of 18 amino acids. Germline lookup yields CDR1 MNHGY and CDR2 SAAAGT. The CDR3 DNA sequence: TGTGCCATCAGTGCCCACGTTTGGGGACAGGGTAGCACAGATACGCAGTATTTT. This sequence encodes CAISAHVWGQGSTDTQYF.

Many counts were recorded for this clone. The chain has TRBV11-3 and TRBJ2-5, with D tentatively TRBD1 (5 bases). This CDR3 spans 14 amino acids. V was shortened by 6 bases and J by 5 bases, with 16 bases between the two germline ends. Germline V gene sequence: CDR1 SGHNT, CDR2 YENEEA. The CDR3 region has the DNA TGTGCCAGCAGGGAGTATGGGGCACCTGAGACCCAGTACTTC. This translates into CASREYGAPETQYF.

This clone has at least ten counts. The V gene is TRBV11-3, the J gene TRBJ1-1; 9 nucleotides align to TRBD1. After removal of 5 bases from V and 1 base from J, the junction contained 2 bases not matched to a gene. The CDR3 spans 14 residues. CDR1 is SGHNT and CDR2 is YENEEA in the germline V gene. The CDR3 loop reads CASSRDRENTEAFF. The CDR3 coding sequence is TGTGCCAGCAGCCGGGACAGGGAGAACACTGAAGCTTTCTTT.

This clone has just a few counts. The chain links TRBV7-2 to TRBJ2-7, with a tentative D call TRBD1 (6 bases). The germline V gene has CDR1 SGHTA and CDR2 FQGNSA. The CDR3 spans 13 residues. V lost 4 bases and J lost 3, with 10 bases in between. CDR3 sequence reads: CASSSSGVYEQYF. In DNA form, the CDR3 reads TGTGCCAGCAGCTCGTCAGGGGTCTACGAGCAGTACTTC.

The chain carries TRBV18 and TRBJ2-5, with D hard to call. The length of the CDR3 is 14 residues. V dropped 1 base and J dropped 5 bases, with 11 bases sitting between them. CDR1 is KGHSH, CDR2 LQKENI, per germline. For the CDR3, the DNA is TGTGCCAGCTCACCACAACGGGTTAAGGAGACCCAGTACTTC. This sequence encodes CASSPQRVKETQYF.

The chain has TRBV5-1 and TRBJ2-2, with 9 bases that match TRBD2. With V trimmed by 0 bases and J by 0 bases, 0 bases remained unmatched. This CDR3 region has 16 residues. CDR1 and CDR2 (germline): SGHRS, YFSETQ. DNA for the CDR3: TGCGCCAGCAGCTTGGGGACTAGCGCGAACACCGGGGAGCTGTTTTTT. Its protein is CASSLGTSANTGELFF.

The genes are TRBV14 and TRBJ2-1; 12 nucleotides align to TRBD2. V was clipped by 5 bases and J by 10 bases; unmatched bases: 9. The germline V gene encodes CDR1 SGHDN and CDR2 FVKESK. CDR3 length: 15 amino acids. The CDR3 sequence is CASSKTSGSGGEQFF. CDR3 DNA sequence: TGTGCCAGCAGCAAGACTAGCGGGAGTGGCGGAGAGCAGTTCTTC.

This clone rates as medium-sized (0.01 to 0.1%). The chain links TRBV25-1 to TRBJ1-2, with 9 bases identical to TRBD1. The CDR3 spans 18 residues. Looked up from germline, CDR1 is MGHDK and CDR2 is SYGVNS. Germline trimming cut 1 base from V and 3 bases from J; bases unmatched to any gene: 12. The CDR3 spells CASSESGKGRQGDYGYTF. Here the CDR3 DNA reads TGTGCCAGCAGTGAATCAGGAAAAGGGAGACAGGGGGACTATGGCTACACCTTC.

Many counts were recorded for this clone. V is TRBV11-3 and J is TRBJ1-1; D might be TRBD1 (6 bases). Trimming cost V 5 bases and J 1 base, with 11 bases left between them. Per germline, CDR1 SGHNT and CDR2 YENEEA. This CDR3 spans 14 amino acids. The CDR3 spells CASSPPTGNTEAFF. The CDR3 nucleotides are TGTGCCAGCAGCCCCCCGACAGGGAACACTGAAGCTTTCTTT. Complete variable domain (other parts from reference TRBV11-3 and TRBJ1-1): EAGVVQSPRYKIIEKKQPVAFWCNPISGHNTLYWYLQNLGQGPELLIRYENEEAVDDSQLPKDRFSAERLKGVDSTLKIQPAELGDSAVYLCASSPPTGNTEAFFGQGTRLTVV.

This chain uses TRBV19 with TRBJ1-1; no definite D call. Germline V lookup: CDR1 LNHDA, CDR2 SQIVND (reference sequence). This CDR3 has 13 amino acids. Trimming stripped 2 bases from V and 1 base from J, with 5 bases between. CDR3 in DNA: TGTGCCAGTAGTATAAGCTGGAACACTGAAGCTTTCTTT. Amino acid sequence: CASSISWNTEAFF.

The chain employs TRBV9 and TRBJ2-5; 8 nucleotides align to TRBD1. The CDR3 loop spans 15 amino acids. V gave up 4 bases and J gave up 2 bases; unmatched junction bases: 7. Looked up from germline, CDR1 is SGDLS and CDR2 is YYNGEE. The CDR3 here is CASSMGDRQQETQYF. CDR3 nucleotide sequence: TGTGCCAGCAGCATGGGGGACAGGCAACAAGAGACCCAGTACTTC. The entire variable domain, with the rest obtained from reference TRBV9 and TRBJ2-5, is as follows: DSGVTQTPKHLITATGQRVTLRCSPRSGDLSVYWYQQSLDQGLQFLIQYYNGEERAKGNILERFSAQQFPDLHSELNLSSLELGDSALYFCASSMGDRQQETQYFGPGTRLLVL.

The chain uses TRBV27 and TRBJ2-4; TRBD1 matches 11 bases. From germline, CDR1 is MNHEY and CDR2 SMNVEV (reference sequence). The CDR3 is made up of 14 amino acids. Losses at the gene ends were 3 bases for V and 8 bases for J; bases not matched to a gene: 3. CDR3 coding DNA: TGTGCCAGCAGTTTGCGGACAGGGGGCGACATTCAGTACTTC. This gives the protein CASSLRTGGDIQYF.

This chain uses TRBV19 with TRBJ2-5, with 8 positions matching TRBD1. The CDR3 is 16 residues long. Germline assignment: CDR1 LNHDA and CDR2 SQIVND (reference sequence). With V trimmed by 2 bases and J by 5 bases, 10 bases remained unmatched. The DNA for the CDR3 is TGTGCCAGTAGTATACCCCGGACAGGGAGGTTGGAGACCCAGTACTTC. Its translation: CASSIPRTGRLETQYF.

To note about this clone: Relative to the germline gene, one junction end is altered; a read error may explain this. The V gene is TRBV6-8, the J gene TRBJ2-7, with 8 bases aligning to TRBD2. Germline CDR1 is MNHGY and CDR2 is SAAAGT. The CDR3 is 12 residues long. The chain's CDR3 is CAISTGTSTFYF. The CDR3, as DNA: TGTGCCATCAGTACCGGGACTAGTACATTTTACTTC.

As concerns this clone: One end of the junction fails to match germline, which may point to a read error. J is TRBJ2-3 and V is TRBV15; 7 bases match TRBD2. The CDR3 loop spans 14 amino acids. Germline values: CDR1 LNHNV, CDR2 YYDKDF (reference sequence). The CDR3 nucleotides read TGTGCCAGCAGCCAAACCCTAGCGGCAGATACGCAGTATTTT. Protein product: CASSQTLAADTQYF.

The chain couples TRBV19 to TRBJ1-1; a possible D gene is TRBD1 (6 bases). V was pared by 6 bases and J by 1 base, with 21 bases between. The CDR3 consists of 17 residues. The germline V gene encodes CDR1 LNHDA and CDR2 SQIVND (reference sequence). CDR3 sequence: CASSIRGQTTKNTEAFF. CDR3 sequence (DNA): TGTGCCAGTAGCATCAGGGGCCAGACCACTAAGAACACTGAAGCTTTCTTT.

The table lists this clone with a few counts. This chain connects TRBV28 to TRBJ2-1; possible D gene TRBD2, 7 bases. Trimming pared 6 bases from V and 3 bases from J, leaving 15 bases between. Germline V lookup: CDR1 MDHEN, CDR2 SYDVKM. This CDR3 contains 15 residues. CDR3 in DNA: TGTGCCAGCAGCTTCAGAGGGGGGGGCTACAATGAGCAGTTCTTC. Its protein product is CASSFRGGGYNEQFF.

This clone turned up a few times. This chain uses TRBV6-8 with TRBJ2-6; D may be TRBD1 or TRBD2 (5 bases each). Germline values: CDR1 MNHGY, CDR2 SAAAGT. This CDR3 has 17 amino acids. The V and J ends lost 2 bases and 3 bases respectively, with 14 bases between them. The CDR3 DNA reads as TGTGCCAGCAGTTACGGGGCAGGGACGAGTGGGGCCAACGTCCTGACTTTC. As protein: CASSYGAGTSGANVLTF.

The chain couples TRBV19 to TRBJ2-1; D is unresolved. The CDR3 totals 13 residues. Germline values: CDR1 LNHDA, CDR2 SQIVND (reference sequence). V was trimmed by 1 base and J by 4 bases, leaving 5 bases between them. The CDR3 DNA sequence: TGTGCCAGTAGTATAGCGGTTTACAATGAGCAGTTCTTC. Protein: CASSIAVYNEQFF.

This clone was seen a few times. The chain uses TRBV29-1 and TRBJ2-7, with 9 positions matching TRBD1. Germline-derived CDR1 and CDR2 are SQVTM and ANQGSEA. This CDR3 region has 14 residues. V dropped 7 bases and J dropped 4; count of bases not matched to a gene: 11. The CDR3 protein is CSAFVGTGSYEQYF. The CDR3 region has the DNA TGCAGCGCCTTTGTAGGGACAGGGAGTTACGAGCAGTACTTC.